This T cell receptor beta chain appears in the sequencing data of a study of T-cell reconstitution after alpha-beta-depleted transplantation in children (dated by TCRdb to 2015 to 2016). In the study overall: T-cell immune reconstitution after TCRalphabeta/CD19-depleted allogeneic hematopoietic cell transplantation in children was quantitatively tracked in the study by means of TCR repertoire profiling.

The CDR3 runs 13 residues from the cysteine to the phenylalanine. Just CDR3 DNA is preserved here, 39 bases in frame from base 1. In the germline V gene (reference sequence), CDR1 corresponds to MNHEY and CDR2 to SMNVEV. V was cut back by 3 bases and J by 5 bases, leaving a gap of 7 bases between them. To prepare the library, PCR was applied. This sample was sequenced with an Illumina HiSeq 2500. To normalize quantification of the TCRbeta repertoire, the TCR libraries were built with molecular barcoding that relied on unique molecular identifiers. Using fastp trimming at Q25 and MiXCR clonotype assembly, TCRdb reanalyzed the public sequencing data and kept in-frame beta chains. Merged by CDR3 protein, the rows form single entries marked with the most common genes and DNA. Within this sample are about 540,000 distinct CDR3 sequences, with about 18% of them counted one time only. The top ten hold 2.5% to 4% of the sample.

A word on this clonotype: No antigen is known for it. No base quality values were provided; no much bigger clone lies one nucleotide off.

The rearranged chain carries TRBV27 and TRBJ2-2; the D gene remains uncertain. The sequence derives from a human donor who donated a stem cell graft to a child with acute lymphoblastic leukemia. The input for sequencing was PBMCs from the stem cell graft donor, taken from the stem cell graft. For the CDR3, the sequence is CASSFSPTGELFF. The DNA sequence is as follows: TGTGCCAGCAGTTTTAGTCCTACCGGGGAGCTGTTTTTT.